This TCR beta chain was sequenced for a study of long-term antiretroviral therapy in people with HIV. The V end lost 5 bases, the J end lost 0 bases, and 14 bases lay between the germline ends. The CDR3 runs 17 residues. The germline V gene encodes CDR1 SEHNR and CDR2 FQNEAQ (reference sequence). Study conclusions and caveats: Therapy changes, viral resistance and ART adherence were not documented in the available data.

This was the immunoSEQ v3.0 assay at survey level. TCRdb's table, derived via immunoSEQ multiplex PCR, lists solely in-frame clones and lacks some. Of roughly 15,000 clones in the sample, 80% to 90% are singletons; the top ten hold around 7.9%. About this clone: Antigen unknown.

The sequence was obtained from a young man with HIV. The chain couples TRBV7-9 to TRBJ2-6; D is possibly TRBD2 (6 bases). The sample consisted of unsorted PBMCs, taken 0.4 years after starting antiretroviral therapy. CDR3 nucleotides: TGTGCCAGCAGCGCGGGACGGCCCAGCTCTGGGGCCAACGTCCTGACTTTC. It codes for CASSAGRPSSGANVLTF.